These 10 T cell receptor beta chains share one sample of origin, sequenced in a study of T cells in Graves' hyperthyroidism and ophthalmopathy. RNA transcripts provided the source from which TCR beta CDR3 regions were amplified. A set of HTBI primers served as the primers for a first-round RT-PCR of the TCR CDR3. TCRdb independently ran MiXCR on the multiplex PCR reads; one entry per CDR3 protein. This table has 600,000 to 850,000 distinct CDR3 sequences, about 17% appearing once. The sample comprised blood. These receptors were obtained from a woman aged 45-65 years with Graves' hyperthyroidism that later progressed to Graves' ophthalmopathy.

CDR3 protein: CASEPVTGLTDTQYF. CDR3 nucleotide sequence: TGTGCCAGCGAACCCGTGACAGGTTTAACGGATACGCAGTATTTT. V gene TRBV14 combines with J gene TRBJ2-3, with D perhaps matching TRBD1 (6 bases). With 8 bases removed from V and 6 bases from J, the gap between germline ends came to 21 bases. The length of the CDR3 is 15 residues. The V gene's germline CDR1 is SGHDN and CDR2 FVKESK.

The chain is built from TRBV29-1 and TRBJ2-3; 8 bases line up with TRBD2. The CDR3 is made up of 15 amino acids. Per germline, CDR1 SQVTM and CDR2 ANQGSEA. Trimming cost V 6 bases and J 2 bases; bases outside gene matches: 10. CDR3 DNA: TGCAGCGTAGACACTAGCGGAGAGCACACAGATACGCAGTATTTT. Translating it yields CSVDTSGEHTDTQYF.

This clonotype was detected ten times or more. This chain connects TRBV3-1 to TRBJ2-3, with D possibly being TRBD1 (5 bases). Germline loops: CDR1 LGHDT, CDR2 YNNKEL (reference sequence). Deletions cut 4 bases from V and 2 bases from J, with 13 bases between. CDR3 length equals 15 residues. The DNA of the CDR3 is TGTGCCAGCAGCCCCCCTTCGACAGACACAGATACGCAGTATTTT. This gives the protein CASSPPSTDTDTQYF.

The chain is built from TRBV9 and TRBJ1-5, with D tentatively TRBD1 (6 bases). Trimming shortened V by 3 bases and J by 0 bases, and 10 bases separated the two germline ends. The CDR3 extends over 15 amino acids. Germline V gives CDR1 SGDLS, CDR2 YYNGEE. The CDR3 sequence: CASSEQGHSNQPQHF. Here the CDR3 DNA reads TGTGCCAGCAGCGAACAGGGACATAGCAATCAGCCCCAGCATTTT.

The chain has TRBV7-8 and TRBJ1-2; TRBD1 aligns across 7 bases. V lost 5 bases and J lost 5; bases outside the gene matches: 11. CDR3 length equals 15 residues. Germline loops: CDR1 SGHVS, CDR2 FQNEAQ. The DNA for the CDR3 is TGTGCCAGCAGCCCCTCGGACAGGTTGACTTATGGCTACACCTTC. This sequence encodes CASSPSDRLTYGYTF.

The sample holds many counts of this clonotype. The V call is TRBV7-9, the J call TRBJ2-1; TRBD2 is a possible D gene (6 bases). The CDR3 runs 16 residues. With 5 bases removed from V and 4 bases from J, the gap between germline ends came to 18 bases. Germline V CDR1 and CDR2: SEHNR, FQNEAQ (reference sequence). For the CDR3, the DNA is TGTGCCAGCAGCCACCAGGGACTCTCTAGTTACAATGAGCAGTTCTTC. The encoded protein is CASSHQGLSSYNEQFF.

This clonotype was seen ten or more times. The CDR3 loop reads CAWNTGGTEAFF. DNA of the CDR3: TGTGCCTGGAACACAGGGGGGACTGAAGCTTTCTTT. J is TRBJ1-1 and V is TRBV30; 8 nucleotides agree with TRBD1. The V and J ends lost 4 bases and 5 bases, in that order; junction bases with no gene match: 3. Germline loops: CDR1 GTSNPN, CDR2 SVGIG (reference sequence). The CDR3 is 12 amino acids.

This clonotype was seen at least ten times. This chain joins TRBV27 and TRBJ2-7, with 10 bases matching TRBD1. The CDR3 totals 14 residues. With V trimmed by 6 bases and J by 6 bases, 8 bases remained unmatched. Germline values: CDR1 MNHEY, CDR2 SMNVEV (reference sequence). CDR3 sequence reads: CASSLSTGGSEQYF. CDR3 DNA sequence: TGTGCCAGCAGCCTATCGACAGGGGGCTCCGAGCAGTACTTC.

The chain employs TRBV27 and TRBJ2-1; no firm D call. With 7 bases removed from V and 4 bases from J, the gap between germline ends came to 17 bases. From germline, CDR1 is MNHEY and CDR2 SMNVEV (reference sequence). The CDR3 is made up of 15 amino acids. For the CDR3, the DNA is TGTGCCAGCACTTCAGCAATCCATGTGTACAATGAGCAGTTCTTC. Its protein product is CASTSAIHVYNEQFF.

This clonotype occurred many times. The chain couples TRBV12-3 or TRBV12-4 to TRBJ1-2; 9 bases are a match to TRBD1. The V gene end was trimmed by 5 bases and the J gene end by 7 bases; junction bases not matched to a gene: 14. CDR3 size: 16 residues. The CDR3 reads CASSPYKTGGLFGYTF. The DNA of the CDR3 is TGTGCCAGCAGTCCATATAAGACAGGGGGGCTTTTTGGCTACACCTTC.